This T cell receptor (beta chain) was recorded in a study of prognosis after radiotherapy for stage I lung cancer. Study-wide background: With roughly 13 men and a handful of women, the cohort's median age was nearly 75 years, range about 53–95.

Many counts were recorded for this clonotype. Amplicons of TCR beta CDR3 were generated from genomic DNA by two-round multiplex PCR. Primers specific to each TRBV and TRBJ gene drove first-round PCR. TCRdb recomputed calls from the multiplex PCR reads with MiXCR, one row per CDR3 protein. The sample gives 50,000 to 75,000 distinct CDR3 sequences, about 25% of which show up once; about 7.5% is in the top ten. Germline loops: CDR1 DFQATT, CDR2 SNEGSKA (reference sequence). Trimming shortened V by 6 bases and J by 9 bases, and 6 bases separated the two germline ends. The CDR3 is 10 residues long. This chain uses TRBV20-1 with TRBJ1-6; D not resolved. Specimen: PBMCs, collected before or after stereotactic body radiation therapy (not recorded which). The receptor comes from a donor over 45 with non-small cell lung cancer. CDR3 sequence reads: CSARPSPLHF. CDR3 DNA sequence: TGCAGTGCGCGACCTTCACCCCTCCACTTT.